This TCR beta chain was observed in a study of blood T cell repertoires in COVID-19. TCRdb's table, derived via immunoSEQ multiplex PCR, lists solely in-frame clones and lacks some. The data hold under 450,000 clones, with around 87% observed a single time. Study members were between about 18 and 100 years old and lived in 24 US regions. Cohorts were assigned according to the clinical history that participants reported. Two negative PCRs, clearance, or symptom resolution had been documented for recovered Cohort 3 donors. CDR3 length: 15 residues. Germline CDR1 is MNHNY and CDR2 is SVGAGI (reference sequence). V was shortened by 10 bases and J by 1 base, with 19 bases between the two germline ends.

The sample taken for sequencing was PBMCs or T cells enriched from blood (not recorded which). The gene calls are TRBV6-6 and TRBJ2-5; a possible D gene is TRBD1 (5 bases). This clonotype was sampled from a man under 40 who had recovered from COVID-19. Here the CDR3 DNA reads TGTGCCACCCACCAGTGGCCAGACAGCCAAGAGACCCAGTACTTC. This translates into CATHQWPDSQETQYF.